Following are 7 T cell receptor beta chains from one sample sequenced in a study of T cells after yellow fever vaccination. TCRdb fed the 5' RACE reads into MiXCR, producing one record per CDR3 protein. The sample contains hundreds of thousands of distinct CDR3 sequences, around 10% of which appear only once. The sample in question was PBMCs, obtained on the day of the first yellow fever vaccination. Source of these receptors: a man aged 18 to 30 who received the YFV17D yellow fever vaccine.

The genes are TRBV7-9 and TRBJ2-3; 11 positions agree with TRBD1. This CDR3 contains 15 residues. With 2 bases clipped from V and 6 bases from J, the junction kept 4 bases outside the gene matches. Germline values: CDR1 SEHNR, CDR2 FQNEAQ (reference sequence). The CDR3 loop reads CASSLSGTGGDTQYF. CDR3 DNA: TGTGCCAGCAGCTTATCCGGGACAGGGGGGGATACGCAGTATTTT.

On this clonotype itself: Germline and junction disagree at one end, which may indicate a read error. The rearrangement links TRBV18 to TRBJ2-4; no clear D gene. The CDR3 spans 12 residues. Germline CDR1 and CDR2: KGHSH and LQKENI. The CDR3 region has the DNA TGTGCCAGCTCACCAGCCTGGGCAACCGCGTCCTTC. Protein product: CASSPAWATASF.

The genes are TRBV6-2 or TRBV6-3 and TRBJ1-2; D is uncertain. CDR3 length: 14 residues. V lost 10 bases and J 1 base, leaving 16 bases between the germline ends. The V gene's germline CDR1 is MNHEY and CDR2 SVGEGT. Here the CDR3 DNA reads TGTGCCAACTCAGAAGACGGGGATAACTATGGCTACACCTTC. This translates into CANSEDGDNYGYTF.

V usage is TRBV12-3 or TRBV12-4 and J usage is TRBJ1-5; D gene uncertain. The CDR3 contains 15 residues. Trimming left V 3 bases short and J 7 bases short, with 16 bases between. The CDR3 is CASSFMGGEGQPQHF. As DNA, the CDR3 is TGTGCCAGCAGTTTTATGGGCGGAGAAGGGCAGCCCCAGCATTTT.

The chain has TRBV13 and TRBJ2-7; D possibly corresponds to TRBD2 (6 bases). Germline V gene lookup returns CDR1 PRHDT and CDR2 FYEKMQ (reference sequence). Trimming left V 6 bases short and J 1 base short, with 10 bases between. The CDR3 has 13 amino acids. Written as DNA, the CDR3 is TGTGCCAGCAGAACTAGCCCGTCCTACGAGCAGTACTTC. It encodes CASRTSPSYEQYF.

This chain connects TRBV2 to TRBJ1-2, with a weak D call TRBD1 (5 bases). This CDR3 is built from 15 residues. Germline lookup yields CDR1 SNHLY and CDR2 FYNNEI. V dropped 2 bases and J dropped 7 bases, with 17 bases sitting between them. As DNA, the CDR3 is TGTGCCAGCAGTGAAAGGCTAAGGGGCGGAGGTGGCTACACCTTC. Translation gives CASSERLRGGGGYTF.

This clonotype was detected a few times. The genes are TRBV6-2 or TRBV6-3 and TRBJ1-1, with 7 bases fitting TRBD1. The germline V gene encodes CDR1 MNHEY and CDR2 SVGEGT. The CDR3 has 11 amino acids. V lost 10 bases, J lost 8 bases, and 7 bases stayed unmatched. This chain's CDR3 is CAIVQGTEAFF. CDR3 DNA: TGTGCCATCGTACAGGGGACAGAAGCTTTCTTT.